The next 23 T cell receptor beta chains were all read from a single sample in a study of graft-versus-host responses after intestinal transplantation. Sequenced by immunoSEQ multiplex PCR; TCRdb stores in-frame clones only, minus some. The data contain around 110,000 clones, 85% to 95% of them singletons. No antigen has been assigned to these receptors. Sequences were derived from unstimulated CD8+ T cells sorted from spleen or lymph node cells, sampled before transplant. Receptor source: a human donor who was the organ donor for an intestinal transplant.

The chain carries TRBV6-1 and TRBJ2-7; D is uncertain. The CDR3 length is 10 residues. V was pared by 6 bases and J by 3 bases, with 3 bases between. CDR1 is MNHNS and CDR2 is SASEGT in the germline V gene. CDR3 sequence reads: CASRSYEQYF. In nucleotides, the CDR3 is TGTGCCAGCAGAAGCTACGAGCAGTACTTC.

The chain uses TRBV9 and TRBJ2-1, with D unclear. V lost 0 bases, J lost 0 bases, and 7 bases lay in between. The CDR3 consists of 15 residues. Germline CDR1 is SGDLS and CDR2 is YYNGEE. CDR3 DNA: TGTGCCAGCAGCGTAGTGCCCAGCTCCTACAATGAGCAGTTCTTC. Amino acids: CASSVVPSSYNEQFF.

The chain uses TRBV7-3 and TRBJ2-3, with D hard to call. Germline V lookup: CDR1 SGHTA, CDR2 FQGTGA. This CDR3 comprises 15 residues. Trimming stripped 1 base from V and 1 base from J, with 9 bases between. CDR3 sequence (DNA): TGTGCCAGCAGCTTAAGCGCCGGACGCACAGATACGCAGTATTTT. This codes for CASSLSAGRTDTQYF.

This chain uses TRBV2 with TRBJ1-5, with a possible D match to TRBD1 (6 bases). The CDR3 is 15 residues long. V shed 6 bases and J shed 2 bases, with 14 bases lying between them. Per the germline V gene, CDR1 is SNHLY and CDR2 is FYNNEI. Here the CDR3 DNA reads TGTGCCAGCAGGCCCGGGAGACAGGGCAATCAGCCCCAGCATTTT. Translation: CASRPGRQGNQPQHF.

This clone has just one count. DNA for the CDR3: TGTGCCAGCTCACCACTGATGCGACAGGGGAATGAAAAACTGTTTTTT. Encoded protein: CASSPLMRQGNEKLFF. The chain combines TRBV18 with TRBJ1-4; TRBD1 matches 8 bases. The CDR3 consists of 16 residues. The V and J ends lost 1 base and 5 bases, in that order; junction bases with no gene match: 6. Germline assignment: CDR1 KGHSH and CDR2 LQKENI.

This clone was seen just once. The V gene is TRBV28, the J gene TRBJ2-7; the D gene is possibly TRBD2 (5 bases). The CDR3 runs 14 residues. V gave up 1 base and J gave up 5 bases, with 12 bases separating them. Germline CDR1 reads MDHEN; CDR2 reads SYDVKM. The CDR3 sequence is CASSLLRRSNEQYF. CDR3 DNA: TGTGCCAGCAGTTTATTACGGAGGTCAAACGAGCAGTACTTC.

The V and J genes are TRBV4-2 and TRBJ1-1; D is ambiguous. Germline V gene sequence: CDR1 LGHNA, CDR2 YNFKEQ. The V and J ends lost 0 bases and 1 base respectively, with 6 bases between them. The CDR3 runs 14 residues. DNA of the CDR3: TGTGCCAGCAGCCAAGAGTTCCAGAACACTGAAGCTTTCTTT. It codes for CASSQEFQNTEAFF.

This clone is a singleton in its sample. The rearrangement links TRBV30 to TRBJ2-1; D unclear. There are 15 residues in the CDR3. V shed 0 bases and J shed 0 bases, with 9 bases lying between them. Germline CDR1 is GTSNPN and CDR2 is SVGIG (reference sequence). In nucleotides, the CDR3 is TGTGCCTGGAGTGTCGGCGGCCTCTCCTACAATGAGCAGTTCTTC. Residues: CAWSVGGLSYNEQFF.

The chain links TRBV12-5 to TRBJ2-1; 7 bases agree with TRBD2. The CDR3 covers 17 residues. Germline assignment: CDR1 LGHNT and CDR2 FRNRAP. J gave up 4 bases and V 9 bases, and 18 bases lay outside the gene matches. The CDR3 DNA reads as TGTGCTAGCACCCCCAACGGCATCGTCGGGGGGTACAATGAGCAGTTCTTC. It translates to CASTPNGIVGGYNEQFF.

This clone came up once. The J gene is TRBJ2-7, the V gene TRBV7-2; TRBD2 is a possible D gene (6 bases). This CDR3 is 17 amino acids long. Trimming pared 8 bases from V and 6 bases from J, leaving 29 bases between. Per germline, CDR1 SGHTA and CDR2 FQGNSA. CDR3 protein: CASSRYFAGNRDGEQYF. The CDR3 DNA sequence: TGTGCCAGCTCCCGTTACTTCGCGGGGAATCGTGACGGCGAGCAGTACTTC.

The chain is built from TRBV9 and TRBJ2-3, with 10 bases fitting TRBD2. The junction had 4 bases not matched to a gene; V was cut back by 4 bases and J by 2 bases. The V gene's germline CDR1 is SGDLS and CDR2 YYNGEE. CDR3 size: 15 residues. Written as DNA, the CDR3 is TGTGCCAGCAGCCCCGGACTAGCGGTCACAGATACGCAGTATTTT. Residues: CASSPGLAVTDTQYF.

This sequence joins TRBV10-3 and TRBJ1-4; possibly TRBD1 for D (5 bases). CDR1 and CDR2 from the germline V gene are ENHRY and SYGVKD. V was shortened by 3 bases and J by 7 bases, with 15 bases between the two germline ends. The CDR3 runs 15 residues. CDR3 nucleotides: TGTGCCATCAGTGAATCCCTTCAAAGGGGTGAAAAACTGTTTTTT. It is translated as CAISESLQRGEKLFF.

This clone appeared once. The V call is TRBV7-2, the J call TRBJ2-7; 8 bases align to TRBD2. The ends lost 5 bases at V and 5 bases at J; junction bases unmatched: 14. CDR1 and CDR2 from the germline V gene are SGHTA and FQGNSA. CDR3 length: 16 amino acids. DNA of the CDR3: TGTGCCAGCAGCCGAGATATAGCGGGGATTCTCCACGAGCAGTACTTC. This translates into CASSRDIAGILHEQYF.

The V call is TRBV28, the J call TRBJ2-7, with D unclear. The CDR3 consists of 13 residues. The germline V gene has CDR1 MDHEN and CDR2 SYDVKM. V was cut by 6 bases and J by 4 bases, with 13 bases left in between. CDR3 amino acids: CASRKASRYEQYF. CDR3 DNA: TGTGCCAGCAGAAAAGCGAGTAGATACGAGCAGTACTTC.

The chain employs TRBV19 and TRBJ2-7; either TRBD1 or TRBD2 may fit D (5 bases each). Germline values: CDR1 LNHDA, CDR2 SQIVND (reference sequence). Trimming cost V 5 bases and J 4 bases, with 21 bases left between them. The CDR3 has 16 residues. The DNA of the CDR3 is TGTGCCAGTAGTGGGGCGGGCGACGGGCGGGTGTACGAGCAGTACTTC. Amino acids: CASSGAGDGRVYEQYF.

The gene calls are TRBV19 and TRBJ2-2, with 8 bases aligning to TRBD1. Germline V lookup: CDR1 LNHDA, CDR2 SQIVND (reference sequence). Germline trimming cut 6 bases from V and 1 base from J; bases unmatched to any gene: 1. The CDR3 consists of 14 residues. Written as DNA, the CDR3 is TGTGCCAGTAGGGGACAGGAGAACACCGGGGAGCTGTTTTTT. Residues: CASRGQENTGELFF.

This clone was seen once. The rearrangement links TRBV10-1 to TRBJ2-1, with 10 bases fitting TRBD2. This CDR3 comprises 13 residues. V lost 3 bases and J lost 14; bases outside the gene matches: 7. The V gene's germline CDR1 is WNHNN and CDR2 SYGVQD (reference sequence). The CDR3 coding sequence is TGCGCCAGCAGTGAAGCGGGAGGGCCAGAAAAGTTCTTC. It codes for CASSEAGGPEKFF.

V gene TRBV6-5 combines with J gene TRBJ1-1; maybe TRBD1 (6 bases). This CDR3 has 13 amino acids. The germline V and J ends were trimmed by 6 bases and 7 bases, with 15 bases remaining between them. Germline lookup yields CDR1 MNHEY and CDR2 SVGAGI. Here the CDR3 reads CASRPEGEVEAFF. CDR3 DNA: TGTGCCAGCAGGCCCGAGGGGGAGGTTGAAGCTTTCTTT.

V and J are TRBV20-1 and TRBJ1-2; D gene ambiguous. The CDR3 has 11 amino acids. Germline V CDR1 and CDR2: DFQATT, SNEGSKA (reference sequence). Between the trimmed V and J ends, which lost 0 bases and 5 bases, there was a span of 4 bases. The CDR3 is CSAREGYGYTF. CDR3 DNA: TGCAGTGCTAGAGAAGGGTATGGCTACACCTTC.

The CDR3 here is CASSFVGSGQVGQPQHF. Written as DNA, the CDR3 is TGTGCCAGCAGTTTCGTTGGATCGGGACAGGTCGGTCAGCCCCAGCATTTT. This chain links TRBV27 with TRBJ1-5, with 8 bases aligning to TRBD1. Trimming removed 3 bases from V and 6 bases from J; junction bases left unmatched: 13. Germline lookup yields CDR1 MNHEY and CDR2 SMNVEV (reference sequence). The CDR3 runs to 17 residues.

The genes are TRBV27 and TRBJ2-3; D is uncertain. V lost 4 bases and J 5 bases, leaving 13 bases between the germline ends. Germline CDR1 is MNHEY and CDR2 is SMNVEV (reference sequence). The CDR3 consists of 14 residues. As DNA, the CDR3 is TGTGCCAGCAGTTCAGACCCCATGCGAGATACGCAGTATTTT. The encoded protein is CASSSDPMRDTQYF.

This sequence joins TRBV13 and TRBJ2-5; D unclear. With 4 bases removed from V and 4 bases from J, the gap between germline ends came to 19 bases. The CDR3 sequence is 16 residues long. Germline CDR1 reads PRHDT; CDR2 reads FYEKMQ (reference sequence). Here the CDR3 DNA reads TGTGCCAGCAGCTGGCGAGTTATGGGGTTTCGAGAGACCCAGTACTTC. Translating it yields CASSWRVMGFRETQYF.

V is TRBV28 and J is TRBJ1-1; 7 bases align to TRBD1. The CDR3 consists of 14 residues. The V segment lost 6 bases and the J segment 1 base; nucleotides outside the gene matches: 5. The germline V gene has CDR1 MDHEN and CDR2 SYDVKM. CDR3 in DNA: TGTGCCAGCAGCTCGGACAGGTGGAACACTGAAGCTTTCTTT. Translation: CASSSDRWNTEAFF.